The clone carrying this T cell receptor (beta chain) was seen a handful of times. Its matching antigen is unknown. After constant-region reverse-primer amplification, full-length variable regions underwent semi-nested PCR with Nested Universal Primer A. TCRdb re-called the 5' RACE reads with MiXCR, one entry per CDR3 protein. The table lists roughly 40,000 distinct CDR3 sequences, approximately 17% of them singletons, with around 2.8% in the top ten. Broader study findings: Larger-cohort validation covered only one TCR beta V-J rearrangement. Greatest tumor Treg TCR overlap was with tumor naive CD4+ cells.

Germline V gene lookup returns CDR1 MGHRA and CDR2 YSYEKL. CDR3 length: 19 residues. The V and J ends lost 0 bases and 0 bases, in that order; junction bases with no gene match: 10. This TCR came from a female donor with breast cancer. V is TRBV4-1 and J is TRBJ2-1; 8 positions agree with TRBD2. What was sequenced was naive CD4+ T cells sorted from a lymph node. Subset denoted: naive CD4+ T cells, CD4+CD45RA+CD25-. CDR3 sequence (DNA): TGCGCCAGCAGCCAAGATGGGGGCCCGCGGGAGGACTCCTACAATGAGCAGTTCTTC. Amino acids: CASSQDGGPREDSYNEQFF.